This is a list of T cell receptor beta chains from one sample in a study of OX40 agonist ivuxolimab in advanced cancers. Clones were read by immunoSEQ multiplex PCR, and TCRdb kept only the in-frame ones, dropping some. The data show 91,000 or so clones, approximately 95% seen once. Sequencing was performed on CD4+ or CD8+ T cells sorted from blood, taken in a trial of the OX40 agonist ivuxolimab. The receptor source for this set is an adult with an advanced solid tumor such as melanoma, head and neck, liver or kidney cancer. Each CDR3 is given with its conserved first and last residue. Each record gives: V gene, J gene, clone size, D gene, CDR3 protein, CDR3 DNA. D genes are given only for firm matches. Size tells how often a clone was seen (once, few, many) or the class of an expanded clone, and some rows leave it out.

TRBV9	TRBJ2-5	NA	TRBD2	CASSFGLALQETQYF	TGTGCCAGCAGCTTTGGACTAGCCCTCCAAGAGACCCAGTACTTC
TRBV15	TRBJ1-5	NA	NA	CATSRALDTYSNQPQHF	TGTGCCACCAGCAGAGCCCTCGACACTTATAGCAATCAGCCCCAGCATTTT
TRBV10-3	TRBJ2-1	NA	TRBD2	CAIRSGRGSDEQFF	TGTGCCATCAGGAGCGGGAGGGGTTCTGATGAGCAGTTCTTC
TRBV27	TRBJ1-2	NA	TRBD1	CASSRTGSTNYGYTF	TGTGCCAGCAGTCGGACAGGGTCCACCAACTATGGCTACACCTTC
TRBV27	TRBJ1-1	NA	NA	CASNLYGGTHTEAFF	TGTGCCAGCAACCTATACGGGGGGACGCACACTGAAGCTTTCTTT
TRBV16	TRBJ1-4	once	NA	CASSQRGFTATNEKLFF	TGTGCCAGCAGCCAACGGGGGTTCACGGCAACTAATGAAAAACTGTTTTTT
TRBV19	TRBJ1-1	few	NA	CASLDSTEAFF	TGTGCCAGTCTGGACAGCACTGAAGCTTTCTTT
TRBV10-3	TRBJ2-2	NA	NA	CAVSGVGNTGELFF	TGTGCCGTATCGGGAGTGGGGAACACCGGGGAGCTGTTTTTT
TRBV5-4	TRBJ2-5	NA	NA	CASSLTGEETQYF	TGTGCCAGCAGCTTGACAGGAGAAGAGACCCAGTACTTC
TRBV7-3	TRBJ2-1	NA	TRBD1	CASSLPQGNEQFF	TGTGCCAGCAGCCTCCCACAGGGGAATGAGCAGTTCTTC
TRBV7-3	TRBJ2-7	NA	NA	CASSPDGSSYEQYF	TGTGCCAGCAGCCCGGACGGGAGCTCCTACGAGCAGTACTTC
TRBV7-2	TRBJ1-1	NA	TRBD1	CASSFWGQGYNTEAFF	TGTGCCAGCAGCTTTTGGGGACAGGGGTATAACACTGAAGCTTTCTTT
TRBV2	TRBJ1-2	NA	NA	CASSAQGIGNYGYTF	TGTGCCAGCAGTGCTCAGGGCATAGGTAACTATGGCTACACCTTC
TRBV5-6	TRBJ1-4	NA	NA	CASSPPTGCEKLFF	TGTGCCAGCAGCCCACCAACAGGGTGTGAAAAACTGTTTTTT
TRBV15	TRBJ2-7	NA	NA	CATSSEGLYYEQYF	TGTGCCACCAGCAGTGAGGGACTTTACTACGAGCAGTACTTC
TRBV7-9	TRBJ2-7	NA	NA	CASSSQGSKLYEQYF	TGTGCCAGCAGCTCTCAGGGGAGCAAGCTTTACGAGCAGTACTTC
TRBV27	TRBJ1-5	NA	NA	CASSPSNQPQHF	TGTGCCAGCAGTCCCTCCAATCAGCCCCAGCATTTT
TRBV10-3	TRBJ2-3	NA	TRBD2	CAISDLAGGDTQYF	TGTGCCATCAGTGATCTAGCGGGGGGTGATACGCAGTATTTT
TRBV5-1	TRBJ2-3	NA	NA	CASSGGGTDTQYF	TGCGCCAGCAGCGGGGGTGGCACAGATACGCAGTATTTT
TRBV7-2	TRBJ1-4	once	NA	CASSPPGTSEKLFF	TGTGCCAGCAGCCCCCCCGGGACAAGTGAAAAACTGTTTTTT
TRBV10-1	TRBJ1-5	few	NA	CASSERRKPGNQPQHF	TGCGCCAGCAGTGAGAGGCGGAAACCGGGCAATCAGCCCCAGCATTTT
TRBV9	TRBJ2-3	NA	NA	CASNAIRLTDTQYF	TGTGCCAGCAACGCAATTAGGCTAACAGATACGCAGTATTTT